This T cell receptor (beta chain) was recovered during a study of technical replicates of blood from a handful of donors. The protocol was immunoSEQ multiplex PCR, while the TCRdb copy is restricted to in-frame clones and leaves out a portion. The sample records around 90,000 clones, around 94% being singletons. The source of this sequence is a human donor in good health. Sequencing used T cells isolated from PBMCs.

The CDR3 is CASSKSGEQYF. In DNA form, the CDR3 reads TGCGCCAGCAGCAAAAGCGGGGAGCAGTACTTC. J is TRBJ2-7 and V is TRBV5-1, with TRBD2 as a possible D gene (6 bases). Germline values: CDR1 SGHRS, CDR2 YFSETQ. The CDR3 runs to 11 residues. The V end was cut by 4 bases, the J end by 7 bases, with 9 bases between.